Included here is one T cell receptor beta chain sequence, with context. The data derive from a study of blood T cell repertoires in COVID-19. Study as a whole: Samples came from the United States, Italy and Spain, spanning acute and convalescent COVID-19. PBMCs, B-cell-depleted T cells, or T cells were the source of the cDNA or gDNA that made up the material.

Authors' processing steps: Counts of nucleated cells, estimated from reference gene primer amplification, were obtained. Sequencing used immunoSEQ multiplex PCR; TCRdb keeps in-frame clones, though not all of them. V, J and clone size reflect that table, while D and trimming were determined from the DNA. The sample has fewer than 700,000 clones; about 88% are singletons. What was sequenced was peripheral blood. This clonotype was obtained from a woman in her 50s with COVID-19, enrolled during active disease.

The CDR3 is CARSRRYGYTF. The CDR3 nucleotides are TGTGCCAGAAGCCGGAGGTATGGCTACACCTTC. The genes are TRBV7-5 and TRBJ1-2. TRBV7-5 is reported as a pseudogene. The CDR3 consists of 11 residues.